A selection of T cell receptor beta chains follows, all from one sample in a study of T cell responses to AZD1222 COVID-19 vaccine. TCRdb's copy holds only in-frame clones and misses some; the assay was immunoSEQ multiplex PCR. The data contain 100,000 to 150,000 clones, roughly 86% of them seen just once; the ten biggest clones take up around 17%. Specimen: peripheral blood, collected 28 days after the second AZD1222 dose. The receptors shown here come from an adult who received the AZD1222 COVID-19 vaccine. CDR3s leave out the opening cysteine and the closing phenylalanine or tryptophan.

CDR3 protein: ASSDLMNTEAF
V gene: TRBV3-1/TRBV3-2
J gene: TRBJ1-1

CDR3 protein: ASSLGLGGANTGELF
V gene: TRBV5-1
J gene: TRBJ2-2

CDR3 protein: ASGPQETPPYEQY
V gene: TRBV6-5
J gene: TRBJ2-7

CDR3 protein: SVDTREGPYNEQF
V gene: TRBV29-1
J gene: TRBJ2-1

CDR3 protein: AGGRAYNTEAF
V gene: TRBV2
J gene: TRBJ1-1

CDR3 protein: ASSPQSGQETQY
V gene: TRBV18
J gene: TRBJ2-5

CDR3 protein: ASSPGGGVGYT
V gene: TRBV12-3/TRBV12-4
J gene: TRBJ1-2

CDR3 protein: ASSLSDTQY
V gene: TRBV5-1
J gene: TRBJ2-3

CDR3 protein: ASSPGTSFSGNQPQH
V gene: TRBV5-1
J gene: TRBJ1-5

CDR3 protein: ASSPDFIDTEAF
V gene: TRBV7-9
J gene: TRBJ1-1

CDR3 protein: ASSSSPSRITEAF
V gene: TRBV5-4
J gene: TRBJ1-1

CDR3 protein: ASSLGQTGDTETF
V gene: TRBV7-3
J gene: TRBJ1-1

CDR3 protein: SVAAGGEKLF
V gene: TRBV29-1
J gene: TRBJ1-4

CDR3 protein: ASSLVPYTDTQY
V gene: TRBV7-2
J gene: TRBJ2-3

CDR3 protein: ASSQAIGGQPQH
V gene: TRBV4-3
J gene: TRBJ1-5

CDR3 protein: ASSSGTANTEAF
V gene: TRBV7-3
J gene: TRBJ1-1

CDR3 protein: ASSKSTSSGNTIY
V gene: TRBV6-5
J gene: TRBJ1-3

CDR3 protein: ASSLGGTSTSTGELF
V gene: TRBV5-1
J gene: TRBJ2-2

CDR3 protein: ASSLHRDATEKLF
V gene: TRBV7-2
J gene: TRBJ1-4

CDR3 protein: ASSFGQRDGYT
V gene: TRBV12-3/TRBV12-4
J gene: TRBJ1-2

CDR3 protein: ASMGSATTEKLF
V gene: TRBV3-1/TRBV3-2
J gene: TRBJ1-4

CDR3 protein: ASRRTTSGNNEQF
V gene: TRBV6-5
J gene: TRBJ2-1

CDR3 protein: ASSSTTGGLGGYT
V gene: TRBV11-2
J gene: TRBJ1-2

CDR3 protein: ASSQDRTGSYEQY
V gene: TRBV4-2
J gene: TRBJ2-7

CDR3 protein: ASSPGEFSETQY
V gene: TRBV11-3
J gene: TRBJ2-5

CDR3 protein: ASSDPPRDTQY
V gene: TRBV19
J gene: TRBJ2-3